Listed below are T cell receptor beta chains from one sample, sequenced in a study of blood T cell repertoires in COVID-19. Profiling relied on immunoSEQ multiplex PCR, and the TCRdb table lists in-frame clones only, not all of them. Here the sample spans hundreds of thousands of clones, around 86% being singletons. What was sequenced was peripheral blood. Receptor source: a woman younger than 45 with active or convalescent COVID-19. CDR3s include the opening cysteine and the closing phenylalanine or tryptophan. A D gene is named only where the DNA matches it firmly. Clone size, where shown, is once, few, many, or a class for clones that have expanded.

cdr3_nt,cdr3_aa,j_call,clone_size,d_call,v_call
TGTGCCGTTCGTCTGGGGGCAGGGGCGAACTATGGCTACACCTTC,CAVRLGAGANYGYTF,TRBJ1-2,NA,NA,TRBV7-8
TGTGCCAGCAGTTTTGGGACAGGAGGAGGCTACACCTTC,CASSFGTGGGYTF,TRBJ1-2,NA,TRBD1,TRBV6-5
TGTGCCAGCTCACCCTCGTCGCTTACTATAACTTACGAGCAGTACTTC,CASSPSSLTITYEQYF,TRBJ2-7,NA,NA,TRBV18
TGTGCCAGCAGAGACACAGTGAACACTGAAGCTTTCTTT,CASRDTVNTEAFF,TRBJ1-1,NA,NA,TRBV6-5
TGTGCCAGCAGCACCCTGACAGGGGTCACGACCGGGGAGCTGTTTTTT,CASSTLTGVTTGELFF,TRBJ2-2,NA,TRBD1,TRBV5-4
TGTGCCAGCAGTCCGCCGGGGGACAGGGTGGGTGAAAAACTGTTTTTT,CASSPPGDRVGEKLFF,TRBJ1-4,NA,TRBD1,TRBV27
TGTGCCTGGAGTGTAGGGAGGACTAGCGGGAGGGCCAATTCCTACGAGCAGTACTTC,CAWSVGRTSGRANSYEQYF,TRBJ2-7,once,TRBD2,TRBV30
TGTGCCAGCAGCTTAGGGAGGGGACTAGCGGGAGCCCGATACGAGCAGTACTTC,CASSLGRGLAGARYEQYF,TRBJ2-7,many,TRBD2,TRBV11-2
TGTGCCAGCAGTGACACAGGGGATAATTCACCCCTCCACTTT,CASSDTGDNSPLHF,TRBJ1-6,NA,TRBD1,TRBV6-4
TGTGCCAGCTCACCACCGATACGGGAAACTGGGGCCAACGTCCTGACTTTC,CASSPPIRETGANVLTF,TRBJ2-6,NA,NA,TRBV18
TGTGCCAGCAGTGAACCGATGAGGGGGTTCTCACAGCCCCAGCATTTT,CASSEPMRGFSQPQHF,TRBJ1-5,NA,NA,TRBV6-1
TGCGCCAGCAGTGAGTTGGGGGGACAGGGGTCCCCCAATCAGCCCCAGCATTTT,CASSELGGQGSPNQPQHF,TRBJ1-5,NA,TRBD1,TRBV10-2
TGTGCCAGCAGTTACTCGGCCAGGACTAACTATGGCTACACCTTC,CASSYSARTNYGYTF,TRBJ1-2,NA,NA,TRBV6-5
TGTGCCAGCAGTTACGCCCCAGGGGGTGGCTACACCTTC,CASSYAPGGGYTF,TRBJ1-2,NA,TRBD1,TRBV6-5
TGTGCCAGCAGTCCCCCCCAGGGACTAGGGGGTGGCTACACCTTC,CASSPPQGLGGGYTF,TRBJ1-2,few,NA,TRBV28
TGTGCCAGCAGCCACAGCTGGACTAGCCGGAATGAGCAGTTCTTC,CASSHSWTSRNEQFF,TRBJ2-1,NA,TRBD2,TRBV4-2
TGTGCCAGCAGCTCCCAAACACAGCTGACAACGAATTCACCCCTCCACTTT,CASSSQTQLTTNSPLHF,TRBJ1-6,NA,NA,TRBV5-4
TGTGCCAGCAGAGTCCCTAGCTCCTACGAGCAGTACTTC,CASRVPSSYEQYF,TRBJ2-7,NA,NA,TRBV6-5
TGTGCCAGTAGTATCAGGGGGCTAGACAATGAGCAGTTCTTC,CASSIRGLDNEQFF,TRBJ2-1,NA,TRBD1,TRBV19
TGTGCCATCAGACCAGCGGTCAGCTCCTACAATGAGCAGTTCTTC,CAIRPAVSSYNEQFF,TRBJ2-1,NA,NA,TRBV10-3
TGTGCCACCAGTGACAGGGTAAACACCGGGGAGCTGTTTTTT,CATSDRVNTGELFF,TRBJ2-2,NA,NA,TRBV24-1
TGTGCCAGCAGCCAAGCCGGGACTAGCAATGAGCAGTTCTTC,CASSQAGTSNEQFF,TRBJ2-1,NA,TRBD2,TRBV3-1/TRBV3-2
TGTGCCAGCAGGAAACCCGGGACTAGTTTAGAGACCCAGTACTTC,CASRKPGTSLETQYF,TRBJ2-5,NA,TRBD2,TRBV7-2
TGCGCCAGCAGAGAGCGGGAGAGCGGCGAGCAGTACTTC,CASRERESGEQYF,TRBJ2-7,few,TRBD2,TRBV5-1
TGTGCCAGCAGCGCACGGGGGTCACCCCTCCACTTT,CASSARGSPLHF,TRBJ1-6,NA,NA,TRBV13
TGTGCCAGCAGTGAAACTAGCGGGAGGCTCTTC,CASSETSGRLF,TRBJ2-1,NA,TRBD2,TRBV2
TGTGCCTGGGGTCCCGGGACAGGGTCGGGATCACCCCTCCACTTT,CAWGPGTGSGSPLHF,TRBJ1-6,few,TRBD1,TRBV30
TGTGCCAGCTCACCACCCGGGACAGGGGGCTGGAACACTGAAGCTTTCTTT,CASSPPGTGGWNTEAFF,TRBJ1-1,NA,TRBD1,TRBV18
TGTGCCAGCTCACCAATGACAGGGGGTACGGAACACACCATATATTTT,CASSPMTGGTEHTIYF,TRBJ1-3,few,TRBD1,TRBV18
TGCGCCAGCTCTGATCTACGGGAGGGCGCCTACGAGCAGTACTTC,CASSDLREGAYEQYF,TRBJ2-7,NA,TRBD2,TRBV10-1
TGTGCCAGCAGCTTGGAAATCGGGAATGAGCAGTTCTTC,CASSLEIGNEQFF,TRBJ2-1,NA,NA,TRBV5-6
TGTGCCAGCAGCACCTCGGGTGGCAATCAGCCCCAGCATTTT,CASSTSGGNQPQHF,TRBJ1-5,NA,NA,TRBV25-1
TGTGCAAGTCGCTCCTCGAAACGGAGCGGGATCAGCACAGATACGCAGTATTTT,CASRSSKRSGISTDTQYF,TRBJ2-3,NA,NA,TRBV12-2
TGCGCCAGCAGCCAAACTATGGGTCCGAACTATGGCTACACCTTC,CASSQTMGPNYGYTF,TRBJ1-2,NA,NA,TRBV4-1
TGCAGCGTTGAAGGCCTGGGCAGGGGGGTTTACACTGAAGCTTTCTTT,CSVEGLGRGVYTEAFF,TRBJ1-1,NA,TRBD1,TRBV29-1
TGTGCCAGCAGCTTAGTCGTGGGGGCTTTTGTCACTGAAGCTTTCTTT,CASSLVVGAFVTEAFF,TRBJ1-1,NA,NA,TRBV11-2
TGTGCCAGCAGAGAGTCGGGACAGGGAGGGGAGACCCAGTACTTC,CASRESGQGGETQYF,TRBJ2-5,few,TRBD1,TRBV2
TGTGCCAGCAGGGAAGGCAGGGGCGGCTACACCTTC,CASREGRGGYTF,TRBJ1-2,NA,NA,TRBV27
TGTGCCAGCAGTGACCTCGGGACAGGGGGCTCAGCTGGCTACACCTTC,CASSDLGTGGSAGYTF,TRBJ1-2,NA,TRBD1,TRBV6-4
TGTGCCAGCAGTGAGGACAGTTTCTATGGCTACACCTTC,CASSEDSFYGYTF,TRBJ1-2,NA,NA,TRBV6-2/TRBV6-3
TGTGCCACCAGTGATCCGGGACAGGGTTGGACCGGGGAGCTGTTTTTT,CATSDPGQGWTGELFF,TRBJ2-2,NA,TRBD1,TRBV24-1
TGTGCCAGCAGTCACCAGGGATTCTATGGCTACACCTTC,CASSHQGFYGYTF,TRBJ1-2,once,NA,TRBV28
TGTGCCAGCAGTTATGGGACAGCCTCTGGAAACACCATATATTTT,CASSYGTASGNTIYF,TRBJ1-3,NA,TRBD1,TRBV5-6
TGTCCTCCTCTACAGTTACGGGACAGGGGGCTGCGAGGCTATGGCTACACCTTC,CPPLQLRDRGLRGYGYTF,TRBJ1-2,many,NA,TRBV21-1
TGTGCCAGCAGCCTAACTAGCGGGAGGGAAGAGACCCAGTACTTC,CASSLTSGREETQYF,TRBJ2-5,NA,TRBD2,TRBV7-8
TGTGCCAGCGGTGGGGGAGGGGGGGAAAAACTGTTTTTT,CASGGGGGEKLFF,TRBJ1-4,NA,NA,TRBV27
TGTGCCAGCACCCACGGGGGCGGGGGGGCCGCCGGGGAGCTGTTTTTT,CASTHGGGGAAGELFF,TRBJ2-2,NA,NA,TRBV21-1
TGTGCCAGCAGCGTAGAAGCGGCTACTGAAGCTTTCTTT,CASSVEAATEAFF,TRBJ1-1,NA,NA,TRBV9
TGTGCCAGCAGCCAAGGACTAGCTCTCGAGCAGTACTTC,CASSQGLALEQYF,TRBJ2-7,few,TRBD2,TRBV3-1/TRBV3-2
TGTGCCTGGCCTCCTCACGGGAGGCCCCACGAGCAGTACTTC,CAWPPHGRPHEQYF,TRBJ2-7,many,TRBD2,TRBV30
TGTGCCAGCAGCCAACCAGGGACTTCTTCAGAAGCTTTCTTT,CASSQPGTSSEAFF,TRBJ1-1,NA,NA,TRBV4-2
TGTGCCAGCAGTTTTAAAGGGGCCAACGTCCTGACTTTC,CASSFKGANVLTF,TRBJ2-6,NA,NA,TRBV28
TGTGCCAGCAGCTTTGGACAAGCAGAGACCCAGTACTTC,CASSFGQAETQYF,TRBJ2-5,NA,NA,TRBV11-2
TGCGCCAGCAGCGCGACCGGGAACAAAGAGACCCAGTACTTC,CASSATGNKETQYF,TRBJ2-5,NA,NA,TRBV5-1
TGTGCCAGCAGTAGACAGGGTTCTGAAGCTTTCTTT,CASSRQGSEAFF,TRBJ1-1,few,TRBD1,TRBV13
TGTGCCAGCAGAAAACAGGGTGCCGCAAACAATTATGGCTACACCTTC,CASRKQGAANNYGYTF,TRBJ1-2,NA,NA,TRBV27
TGTGCCAGCAGCGCAGGGGTGGCTAACTATGGCTACACCTTC,CASSAGVANYGYTF,TRBJ1-2,few,NA,TRBV7-2